Following are 7 T cell receptor beta chains from one sample sequenced in a study of T-cell reconstitution after alpha-beta-depleted transplantation in children. Unique molecular identifiers were incorporated when the TCRbeta library was constructed. Each CDR3 protein gets one entry after TCRdb re-called the PCR reads with MiXCR. The sample includes about 340,000 distinct CDR3 sequences, over 9% of them seen just once. The material was PBMCs from the stem cell graft donor, obtained from the stem cell graft. These receptors were obtained from a human donor who donated a stem cell graft to a child with acute lymphoblastic leukemia.

The rearrangement uses TRBV28 and TRBJ1-6, with D possibly TRBD1 on 6 matching bases. CDR1 and CDR2 from the germline V gene are MDHEN and SYDVKM. The CDR3 is made up of 14 amino acids. V was cut by 6 bases and J by 9 bases, with 15 bases left in between. The CDR3, as DNA: TGTGCCAGCAGCACACAGGGTGGGGGTTCACCCCTCCACTTT. This translates into CASSTQGGGSPLHF.

Points on this clonotype: One junction end disagrees with the germline gene, perhaps due to a read error. The rearrangement links TRBV2 to TRBJ2-2, with a possible D match to TRBD2 (6 bases). Germline CDR1 SNHLY, CDR2 FYNNEI. CDR3 length: 18 residues. The DNA for the CDR3 is TGTACCAGCTCCCCCTATTCGATACTCGGAGGGGACACCGGGGAGCTGTTTTTT. Protein: CTSSPYSILGGDTGELFF.

V gene TRBV15 combines with J gene TRBJ1-5; D might be TRBD1 (5 bases). Germline V gene sequence: CDR1 LNHNV, CDR2 YYDKDF (reference sequence). The CDR3 runs to 16 residues. V shed 1 base and J shed 5 bases, with 15 bases lying between them. DNA of the CDR3: TGTGCCACCAGCAGAGTCGGGGGTTGGGTGGATCAGCCCCAGCATTTT. It translates to CATSRVGGWVDQPQHF.

The chain couples TRBV19 to TRBJ1-5; the D is unclear. Germline values: CDR1 LNHDA, CDR2 SQIVND (reference sequence). Trimming took 1 base from V and 0 from J, leaving 7 bases between them. The CDR3 is 15 residues long. In DNA, the CDR3 is TGTGCCAGTAGTATAGCTAAGGCTAGCAATCAGCCCCAGCATTTT. Amino acid sequence: CASSIAKASNQPQHF.

This chain uses TRBV18 with TRBJ1-5; TRBD1 agrees at 9 bases. After removal of 5 bases from V and 5 bases from J, the junction contained 10 bases not matched to a gene. This CDR3 has 16 residues. Germline loops: CDR1 KGHSH, CDR2 LQKENI. CDR3 sequence: CASSSRRTGGHQPQHF. The CDR3 bases are TGTGCCAGCTCATCGCGGCGAACAGGGGGCCATCAGCCCCAGCATTTT.

The rearrangement links TRBV28 to TRBJ1-2, with D unclear. Germline V CDR1 and CDR2: MDHEN, SYDVKM. V was cut by 1 base and J by 4 bases, with 7 bases left in between. This CDR3 comprises 13 residues. The CDR3 protein is CASSLSALYGYTF. DNA for the CDR3: TGTGCCAGCAGTTTATCAGCGCTCTATGGCTACACCTTC.

Of note for this clonotype: Being one base from a much bigger clone, this may be a read error. The chain employs TRBV7-2 and TRBJ2-2; TRBD2 matches at 7 bases. This CDR3 is built from 15 residues. V shed 5 bases and J 7 bases; nucleotides not matched to a gene: 10. Germline V CDR1 and CDR2: SGHTA, FQGNSA. CDR3 sequence: CASSPSLAARGELFF. CDR3 nucleotides: TGTGCCAGCAGCCCAAGCCTAGCGGCGCGCGGGGAGCTGTTTTTT.